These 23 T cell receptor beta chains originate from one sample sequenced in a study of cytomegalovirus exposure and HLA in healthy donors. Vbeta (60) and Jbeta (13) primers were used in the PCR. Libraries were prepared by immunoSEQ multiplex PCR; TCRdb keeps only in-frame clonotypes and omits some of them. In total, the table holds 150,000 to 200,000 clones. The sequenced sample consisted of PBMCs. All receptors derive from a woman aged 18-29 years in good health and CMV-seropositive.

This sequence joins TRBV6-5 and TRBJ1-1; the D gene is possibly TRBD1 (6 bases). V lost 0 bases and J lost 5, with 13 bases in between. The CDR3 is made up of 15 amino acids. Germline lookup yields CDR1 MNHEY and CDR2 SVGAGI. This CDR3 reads CASSYSGHRRTEAFF. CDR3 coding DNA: TGTGCCAGCAGTTACTCGGGACACCGGAGAACTGAAGCTTTCTTT.

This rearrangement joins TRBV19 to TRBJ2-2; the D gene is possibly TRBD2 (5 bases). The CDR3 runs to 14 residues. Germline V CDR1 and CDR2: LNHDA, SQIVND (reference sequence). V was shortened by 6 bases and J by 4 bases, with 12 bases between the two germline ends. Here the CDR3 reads CASSEWRSTGELFF. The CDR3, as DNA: TGTGCCAGTAGCGAGTGGAGGTCCACCGGGGAGCTGTTTTTT.

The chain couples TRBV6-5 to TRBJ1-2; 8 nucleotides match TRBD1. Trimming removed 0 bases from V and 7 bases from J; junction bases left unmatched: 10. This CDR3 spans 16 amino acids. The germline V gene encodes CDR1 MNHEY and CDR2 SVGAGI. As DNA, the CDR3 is TGTGCCAGCAGTTACTCGTGGGATGACAGGGGACGTGGCTACACCTTC. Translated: CASSYSWDDRGRGYTF.

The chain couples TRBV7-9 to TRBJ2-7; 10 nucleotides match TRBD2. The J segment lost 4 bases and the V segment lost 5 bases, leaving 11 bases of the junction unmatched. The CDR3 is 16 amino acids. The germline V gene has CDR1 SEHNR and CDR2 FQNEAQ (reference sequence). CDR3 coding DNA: TGTGCCAGCAGCCCCCAGGGGCTAGCGGGAGAATACGAGCAGTACTTC. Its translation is CASSPQGLAGEYEQYF. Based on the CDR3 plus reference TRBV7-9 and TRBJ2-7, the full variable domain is DTGVSQNPRHKITKRGQNVTFRCDPISEHNRLYWYRQTLGQGPEFLTYFQNEAQLEKSRLLSDRFSAERPKGSFSTLEIQRTEQGDSAMYLCASSPQGLAGEYEQYFGPGTRLTVT.

The CDR3: CASSWTRESDTQYF. CDR3 nucleotides: TGCGCCAGCAGCTGGACTAGGGAGTCAGATACGCAGTATTTT. The V gene is TRBV5-1, the J gene TRBJ2-3, with 7 bases identical to TRBD2. This CDR3 is 14 amino acids long. Per the germline V gene, CDR1 is SGHRS and CDR2 is YFSETQ. The V segment lost 3 bases and the J segment 4 bases; nucleotides outside the gene matches: 5. Combining the CDR3 with reference TRBV5-1 and TRBJ2-3 gives the whole variable domain KAGVTQTPRYLIKTRGQQVTLSCSPISGHRSVSWYQQTPGQGLQFLFEYFSETQRNKGNFPGRFSGRQFSNSRSEMNVSTLELGDSALYLCASSWTRESDTQYFGPGTRLTVL.

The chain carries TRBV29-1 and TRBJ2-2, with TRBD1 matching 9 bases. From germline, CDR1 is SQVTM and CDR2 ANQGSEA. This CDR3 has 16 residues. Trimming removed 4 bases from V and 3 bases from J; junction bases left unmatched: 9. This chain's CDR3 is CSVGTDRGRDTGELFF. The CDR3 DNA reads TGCAGCGTTGGGACAGACAGGGGGAGGGACACCGGGGAGCTGTTTTTT.

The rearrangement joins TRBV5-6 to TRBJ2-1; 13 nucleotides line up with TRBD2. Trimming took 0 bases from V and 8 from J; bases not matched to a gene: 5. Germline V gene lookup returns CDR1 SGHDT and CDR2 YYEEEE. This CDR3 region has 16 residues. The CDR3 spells CASSLALAGGFYEQFF. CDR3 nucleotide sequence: TGTGCCAGCAGCTTGGCACTAGCGGGAGGGTTCTATGAGCAGTTCTTC.

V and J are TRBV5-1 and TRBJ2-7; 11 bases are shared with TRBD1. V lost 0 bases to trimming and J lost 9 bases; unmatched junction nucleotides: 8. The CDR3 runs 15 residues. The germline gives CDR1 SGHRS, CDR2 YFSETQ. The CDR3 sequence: CASSLDRTGGGGQYF. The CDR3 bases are TGCGCCAGCAGCTTGGATCGGACAGGGGGCGGCGGGCAGTACTTC.

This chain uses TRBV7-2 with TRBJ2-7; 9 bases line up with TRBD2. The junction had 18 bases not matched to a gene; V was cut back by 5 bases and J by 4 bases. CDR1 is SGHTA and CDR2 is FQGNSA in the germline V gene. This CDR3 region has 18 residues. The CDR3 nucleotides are TGTGCCAGCAGCCGTCGGGGTGGGTCTAGCGGGAATCAATACGAGCAGTACTTC. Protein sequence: CASSRRGGSSGNQYEQYF.

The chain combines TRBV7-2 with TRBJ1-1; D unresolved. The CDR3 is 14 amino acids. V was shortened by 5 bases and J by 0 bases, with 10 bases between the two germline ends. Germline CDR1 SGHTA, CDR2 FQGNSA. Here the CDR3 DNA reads TGTGCCAGCAGCGCCCTAGGATTGAACACTGAAGCTTTCTTT. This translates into CASSALGLNTEAFF.

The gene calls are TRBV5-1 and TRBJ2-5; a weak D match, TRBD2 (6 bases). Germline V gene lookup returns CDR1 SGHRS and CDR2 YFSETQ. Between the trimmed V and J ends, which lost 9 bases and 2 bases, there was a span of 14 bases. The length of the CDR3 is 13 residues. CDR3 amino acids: CATALTSQETQYF. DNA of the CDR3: TGCGCCACCGCCTTGACTAGTCAAGAGACCCAGTACTTC.

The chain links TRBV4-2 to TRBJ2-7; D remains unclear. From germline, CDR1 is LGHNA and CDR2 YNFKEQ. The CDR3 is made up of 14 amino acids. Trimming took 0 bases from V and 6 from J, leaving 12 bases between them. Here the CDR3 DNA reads TGTGCCAGCAGCCAAGATATTCGGGTACCCGAGCAGTACTTC. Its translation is CASSQDIRVPEQYF.

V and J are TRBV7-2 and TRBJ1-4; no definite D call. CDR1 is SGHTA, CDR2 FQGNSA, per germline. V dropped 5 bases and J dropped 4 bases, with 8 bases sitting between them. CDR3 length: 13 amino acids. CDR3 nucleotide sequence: TGTGCCAGCAGCACGGGAATTAATGAAAAACTGTTTTTT. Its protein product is CASSTGINEKLFF.

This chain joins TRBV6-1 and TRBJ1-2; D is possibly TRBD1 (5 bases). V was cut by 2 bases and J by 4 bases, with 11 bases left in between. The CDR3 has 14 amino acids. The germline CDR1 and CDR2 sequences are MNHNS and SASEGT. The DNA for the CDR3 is TGTGCCAGCAGTGAAACGGGGGGACTCTATGGCTACACCTTC. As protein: CASSETGGLYGYTF.

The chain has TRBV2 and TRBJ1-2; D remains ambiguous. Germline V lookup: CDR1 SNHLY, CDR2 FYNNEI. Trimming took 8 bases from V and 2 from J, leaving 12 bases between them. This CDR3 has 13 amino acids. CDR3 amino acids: CASSADTNYGYTF. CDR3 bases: TGTGCCAGCTCTGCGGATACGAACTATGGCTACACCTTC.

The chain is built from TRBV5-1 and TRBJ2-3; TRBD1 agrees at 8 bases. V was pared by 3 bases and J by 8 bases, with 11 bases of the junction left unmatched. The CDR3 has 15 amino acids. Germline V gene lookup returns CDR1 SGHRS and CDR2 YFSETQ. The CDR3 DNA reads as TGCGCCAGCAGCTCCTCAGGGGGCGGCCCGGGTACGCAGTATTTT. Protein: CASSSSGGGPGTQYF.

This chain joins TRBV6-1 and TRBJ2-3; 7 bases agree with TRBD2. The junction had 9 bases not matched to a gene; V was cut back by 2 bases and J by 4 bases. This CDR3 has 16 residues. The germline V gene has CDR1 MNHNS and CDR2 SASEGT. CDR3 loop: CASSESSGGGADTQYF. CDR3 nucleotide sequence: TGTGCCAGCAGTGAAAGCTCGGGGGGTGGCGCAGATACGCAGTATTTT.

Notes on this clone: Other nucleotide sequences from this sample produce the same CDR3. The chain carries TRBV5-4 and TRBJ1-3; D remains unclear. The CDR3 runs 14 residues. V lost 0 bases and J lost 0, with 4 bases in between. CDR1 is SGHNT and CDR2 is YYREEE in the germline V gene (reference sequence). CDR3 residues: CASSLANSGNTIYF. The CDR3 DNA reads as TGTGCCAGCAGCTTGGCAAACTCTGGAAACACCATATATTTT.

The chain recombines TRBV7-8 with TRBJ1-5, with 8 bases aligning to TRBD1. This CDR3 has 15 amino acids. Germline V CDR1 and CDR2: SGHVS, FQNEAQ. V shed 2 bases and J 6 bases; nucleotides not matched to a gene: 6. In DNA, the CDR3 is TGTGCCAGCAGCTTAACAGGACAGGGTGGTCAGCCCCAGCATTTT. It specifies CASSLTGQGGQPQHF.

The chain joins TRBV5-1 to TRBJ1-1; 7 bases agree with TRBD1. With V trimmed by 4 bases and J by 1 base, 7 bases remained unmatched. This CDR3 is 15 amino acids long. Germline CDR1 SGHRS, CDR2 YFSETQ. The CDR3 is CASSPQGQQNTEAFF. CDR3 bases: TGCGCCAGCAGCCCACAGGGACAGCAGAACACTGAAGCTTTCTTT.

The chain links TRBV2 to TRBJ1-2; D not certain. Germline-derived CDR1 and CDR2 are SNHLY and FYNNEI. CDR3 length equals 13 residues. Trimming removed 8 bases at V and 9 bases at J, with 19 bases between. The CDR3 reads CASLTTGFPRYTF. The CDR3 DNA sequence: TGTGCCAGCCTCACAACGGGGTTCCCCCGCTACACCTTC.

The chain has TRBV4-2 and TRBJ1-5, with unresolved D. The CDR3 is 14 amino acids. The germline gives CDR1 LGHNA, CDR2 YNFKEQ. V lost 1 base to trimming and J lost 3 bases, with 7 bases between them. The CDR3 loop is CASSQVLFNQPQHF. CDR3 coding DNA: TGTGCCAGCAGCCAAGTTTTATTCAATCAGCCCCAGCATTTT.

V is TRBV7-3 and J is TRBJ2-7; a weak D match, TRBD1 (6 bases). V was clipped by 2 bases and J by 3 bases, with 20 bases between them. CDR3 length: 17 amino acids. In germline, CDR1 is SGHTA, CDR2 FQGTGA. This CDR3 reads CASSLLTHREASYEQYF. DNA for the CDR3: TGTGCCAGCAGCTTACTTACCCACAGGGAAGCAAGCTACGAGCAGTACTTC. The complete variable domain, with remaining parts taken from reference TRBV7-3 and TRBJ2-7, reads GAGVSQTPSNKVTEKGKYVELRCDPISGHTALYWYRQSLGQGPEFLIYFQGTGAADDSGLPNDRFFAVRPEGSVSTLKIQRTERGDSAVYLCASSLLTHREASYEQYFGPGTRLTVT.